The T cell receptor (beta chain) under discussion was sequenced for a study of CD8 T cells in ankylosing spondylitis. Libraries for TCR beta were made by quantitative 5'-RACE with molecular barcodes. TCRdb re-analysed the 5' RACE reads in MiXCR, keeping a single row per CDR3 protein. The profile covers about 110,000 distinct CDR3 sequences, with 20% to 30% appearing a single time and over 9% taken by the ten largest. The CDR3 has 14 amino acids. V dropped 7 bases and J dropped 0 bases, with 13 bases sitting between them. CDR1 and CDR2 (germline): SNHLY, FYNNEI. General study findings and limits: Disease-associated clones were reportedly significantly overrepresented in matched ankylosing spondylitis synovial fluid. A subset of motif variants has previously been described in the synovial fluid and blood of reactive arthritis. Blood from ankylosing spondylitis patients appeared to carry a characteristic roughly 8-variant TCR beta motif.

This clonotype was detected only once. Its antigen is unidentified. Sequencing input: synovial fluid, either unsorted or a sorted T cell fraction (not recorded which). V is TRBV2 and J is TRBJ2-7; a possible D gene is TRBD2 (6 bases). The receptor was isolated from a male donor with ankylosing spondylitis. The CDR3 DNA reads as TGTGCCAGCACTACCAGCGGGCTCTCCTACGAGCAGTACTTC. Its translation is CASTTSGLSYEQYF.